A single sample gave rise to the 29 T cell receptor beta chains below, sequenced in a study of tumor and adjacent non-tumor tissue in lung cancer. Three rounds of nested PCR, following a modified ARM-PCR protocol, produced the TCRbeta library. TCRdb independently ran MiXCR on the multiplex PCR reads; one entry per CDR3 protein. The table lists more than 55,000 distinct CDR3 sequences, 61% of them singletons. RNA was extracted from bulk tissue without any cell sorting. The normal lung tissue was taken more than 3 cm from the tumor edge. Sequencing input: distant non-tumor lung tissue. The source of these receptors is a man in his 70s with non-small cell lung cancer.

Concerning this clonotype: The CDR3 does not end in the conserved phenylalanine or tryptophan, so this is likely a read error. V and J are TRBV4-2 and TRBJ1-1; D is unresolved. This CDR3 has 15 residues. CDR1 LGHNA and CDR2 YNFKEQ come from the germline V gene. The CDR3 nucleotides are TGTGCCAGCAACCAAGACCGGGCGAGAACCCCTGAAGCTTTCTTA. It specifies CASNQDRARTPEAFL.

In regard to this clonotype: Germline and junction disagree at one end, which may indicate a read error. The chain employs TRBV11-2 and TRBJ2-7; maybe TRBD2 (7 bases). The germline V gene encodes CDR1 SGHAT and CDR2 FQNNGV. This CDR3 comprises 15 residues. The CDR3 DNA sequence: TGTGCCAGCAGCCCGGCGGGGGCCACCTACGACGAACAGTACTTC. This translates into CASSPAGATYDEQYF.

Worth noting for this clonotype: This could be a read error, since a much larger clone is one nucleotide away. The chain couples TRBV6-5 to TRBJ2-2, with 11 bases fitting TRBD2. This CDR3 comprises 15 residues. The germline gives CDR1 MNHEY, CDR2 SVGAGI. The CDR3 sequence: CAAGLAGGVTWELFF. Here the CDR3 DNA reads TGTGCCGCTGGGCTAGCGGGAGGCGTCACCTGGGAGCTGTTTTTT.

The rearrangement joins TRBV7-9 to TRBJ2-3; D possibly corresponds to TRBD1 (5 bases). In germline, CDR1 is SEHNR, CDR2 FQNEAQ (reference sequence). V was cut by 0 bases and J by 4 bases, with 8 bases left in between. The CDR3 sequence is 14 residues long. CDR3 sequence: CASSLAGRADTQYF. In DNA form, the CDR3 reads TGTGCCAGCAGCTTAGCGGGCAGGGCAGATACGCAGTATTTT.

A word on this clonotype: A much larger clone differs from this one at a single base, so this may be a read error. This chain joins TRBV6-2 or TRBV6-3 and TRBJ1-5; 9 bases fit TRBD1. This CDR3 is built from 14 residues. With V trimmed by 6 bases and J by 2 bases, 2 bases remained unmatched. Germline CDR1 MNHEY, CDR2 SVGEGT. For the CDR3, the DNA is TGTGCCAGCAGGAGGACAGGGGGCAATCAGCCCCAGCATTTT. As protein: CASRRTGGNQPQHF.

This rearrangement joins TRBV11-2 to TRBJ1-6, with D perhaps matching TRBD1 (5 bases). CDR1 is SGHAT and CDR2 is FQNNGV in the germline V gene. V lost 5 bases to trimming and J lost 17 bases, with 40 bases between them. CDR3 length equals 20 residues. The CDR3 reads CASSLRKNSQGALGSWPFHF. The DNA of the CDR3 is TGTGCCAGCAGCCTAAGAAAAAATTCTCAAGGGGCCCTCGGTAGTTGGCCCTTCCACTTT.

This sequence joins TRBV28 and TRBJ2-7; 7 bases are a match to TRBD1. Germline-derived CDR1 and CDR2 are MDHEN and SYDVKM. The V segment lost 7 bases and the J segment 6 bases; nucleotides outside the gene matches: 6. The CDR3 covers 12 residues. CDR3: CASTLDRREQYF. The CDR3 DNA reads as TGTGCCAGCACTTTGGACAGGCGCGAGCAGTACTTC.

Here the CDR3 reads CASSEDRGSYNEQFF. CDR3 DNA: TGTGCCAGCAGCGAAGACAGGGGCTCCTACAATGAGCAGTTCTTC. This rearrangement joins TRBV7-3 to TRBJ2-1; TRBD1 matches 8 bases. This CDR3 contains 15 residues. The V segment lost 5 bases and the J segment 0 bases; nucleotides outside the gene matches: 3. Looked up from germline, CDR1 is SGHTA and CDR2 is FQGTGA.

This chain connects TRBV4-1 to TRBJ2-5; the match to TRBD2 covers 12 bases. With V trimmed by 2 bases and J by 4 bases, 8 bases remained unmatched. The CDR3 extends over 17 amino acids. Germline CDR1 MGHRA, CDR2 YSYEKL. As DNA, the CDR3 is TGCGCCAGCAGCCAAAGTGGACTAGCGGGGTACCGAGAGACCCAGTACTTC. It codes for CASSQSGLAGYRETQYF.

Notes on this clonotype: This may be a read error: a much more frequent sequence differs by one nucleotide. CDR3 DNA sequence: TGTGTCAGCAGTTACTCGGCCGGCAGGGGCCAAGAGACCCAGTACTTC. It is translated as CVSSYSAGRGQETQYF. This chain links TRBV6-5 with TRBJ2-5, with D possibly being TRBD1 (6 bases). The CDR3 loop spans 16 amino acids. Germline V gene lookup returns CDR1 MNHEY and CDR2 SVGAGI.

This chain uses TRBV29-1 with TRBJ1-2, with D unclear. The germline gives CDR1 SQVTM, CDR2 ANQGSEA. The CDR3 covers 15 residues. The V end lost 6 bases, the J end lost 11 bases, and 28 bases lay between the germline ends. CDR3 DNA: TGCAGCGTCTTCGGGCCGGAAGGACCTTATGAGGGTTACACCTTC. It translates to CSVFGPEGPYEGYTF.

Notes on this clonotype: The junction shows a germline mismatch at one end, possibly a read error. The chain uses TRBV11-1 and TRBJ1-2; the match to TRBD1 covers 8 bases. CDR1 is SGHAT and CDR2 is FQDESV in the germline V gene (reference sequence). The CDR3 contains 15 residues. DNA for the CDR3: TGTGCCAACAGCCTGACGACAGGGGTCGAGTATGGCTACACTTTC. Translation: CANSLTTGVEYGYTF.

To note about this clonotype: A read error may account for a junction end that differs from germline. The chain joins TRBV11-2 to TRBJ2-2, with 7 bases fitting TRBD1. Germline V gene sequence: CDR1 SGHAT, CDR2 FQNNGV. The CDR3 has 16 amino acids. DNA of the CDR3: TGTGTTAGCAGCCTACAGGGGACGTTGTTCGCCGGGGAGCTGCTTTTT. Translated: CVSSLQGTLFAGELLF.

V usage is TRBV5-1 and J usage is TRBJ2-7, with D possibly matching TRBD2 (5 bases). Trimming left V 1 base short and J 1 base short, with 9 bases between. The CDR3 spans 14 residues. CDR1 and CDR2 (germline): SGHRS, YFSETQ. The CDR3 sequence: CASSLTGSSYEQYF. CDR3 nucleotide sequence: TGCGCCAGCAGCTTGACGGGAAGTTCCTACGAGCAGTACTTC.

There are a few counts of this clonotype. This chain links TRBV19 with TRBJ1-6; D call uncertain. Germline V gives CDR1 LNHDA, CDR2 SQIVND (reference sequence). This CDR3 is built from 8 residues. Deletions cut 11 bases from V and 13 bases from J, with 6 bases between. In nucleotides, the CDR3 is TGTGCCGGCTGTCCCCTCCACTTT. This sequence encodes CAGCPLHF.

As concerns this clonotype: The limits of the CDR3 on the DNA are not certain, so only TCRdb's listed CDR3 is given. The chain uses TRBV11-2 and TRBJ2-2; the table's TRBD1 call for D was not verified on the DNA. Per the germline V gene, CDR1 is SGHAT and CDR2 is FQNNGV. The CDR3 totals 15 residues, both ends included. CDR3 sequence reads: CANSLVGQGAGELSF.

Comments on this clonotype: One end of the junction does not line up with germline, which may come from a read error. The rearrangement joins TRBV11-2 to TRBJ2-7; D is uncertain. The CDR3 extends over 17 amino acids. Germline loops: CDR1 SGHAT, CDR2 FQNNGV. The CDR3 loop is CASSLDNYRDTPYEQYF. In DNA, the CDR3 is TGCGCCAGCAGCTTAGATAATTATCGAGACACCCCCTACGAGCAGTACTTC.

The count of this clonotype is one. A much larger clone differs from this one at a single base, so this may be a read error. The gene calls are TRBV6-6 and TRBJ1-1, with D unclear. This CDR3 is built from 13 residues. V lost 6 bases and J 3 bases, leaving 11 bases between the germline ends. Germline V gene sequence: CDR1 MNHNY, CDR2 SVGAGI (reference sequence). This CDR3 is CASRTIGDTEAFF. DNA of the CDR3: TGTGCCAGCAGAACGATCGGAGACACTGAAGCTTTCTTT.

This clonotype was seen just once. It may be a read error: a sequence one base away is much more abundant. This chain connects TRBV12-3 or TRBV12-4 to TRBJ2-2, with a weak D call TRBD1 (6 bases). There are 14 residues in the CDR3. This CDR3 reads CASNLWTATGELFF. Here the CDR3 DNA reads TGTGCCAGCAATTTATGGACAGCCACCGGGGAGCTGTTTTTT.

The sample holds many counts of this clonotype. The chain is built from TRBV6-1 and TRBJ1-2; D not certain. The V gene's germline CDR1 is MNHNS and CDR2 SASEGT. The CDR3 consists of 15 residues. V lost 6 bases and J 3 bases, leaving 17 bases between the germline ends. The DNA of the CDR3 is TGTGCCAGCAGATCCGGTGGTAGTGGGGACTATGGCTACACCTTC. Amino acids: CASRSGGSGDYGYTF.

This clonotype was observed a single time. At one of its ends the junction is not consistent with the germline gene, which may arise from a read error. This rearrangement joins TRBV5-5 to TRBJ2-5, with 8 positions matching TRBD1. Germline CDR1 SGHKS, CDR2 YYEKEE (reference sequence). The CDR3 is 13 residues long. CDR3 bases: TGTACCAGCAGCCGGGACAGGCAAGAGACCCACTACTTC. It specifies CTSSRDRQETHYF.

With regard to this clonotype: The conserved closing phenylalanine or tryptophan is absent in this CDR3, likely reflecting a read error. This rearrangement joins TRBV12-3 or TRBV12-4 to TRBJ2-5; the D gene is possibly TRBD1 (6 bases). The CDR3 runs 12 residues. V lost 5 bases and J lost 5, with 9 bases in between. CDR3 sequence (DNA): TGTGCCAGCAGTACAGGGACCGAGACCCAGTACCTC. It specifies CASSTGTETQYL.

V and J are TRBV5-8 and TRBJ2-4; D may be TRBD1 (5 bases). Germline V gene data show CDR1 as SGHTS and CDR2 as YDEGEE. V was shortened by 1 base and J by 12 bases, with 20 bases between the two germline ends. The CDR3 spans 15 residues. This chain's CDR3 is CASSLTLSGSPNQYF. Written as DNA, the CDR3 is TGTGCCAGCAGCTTGACACTTTCAGGGTCCCCCAATCAGTACTTC.

CDR3: CARSSGPYYEQYF. The CDR3 bases are TGTGCCAGAAGCTCCGGGCCTTACTACGAGCAGTACTTC. The chain is built from TRBV4-2 and TRBJ2-7; D call uncertain. Germline CDR1 reads LGHNA; CDR2 reads YNFKEQ. V lost 9 bases and J 3 bases, leaving 15 bases between the germline ends. The CDR3 length is 13 residues.

This clonotype showed up many times. The CDR3 nucleotides read TGTGCCAGCAGAATCCCGACAGGGCCCGAGCAGTACTTC. It specifies CASRIPTGPEQYF. V gene TRBV28 combines with J gene TRBJ2-7; 7 nucleotides match TRBD1. In germline, CDR1 is MDHEN, CDR2 SYDVKM. The CDR3 is made up of 13 amino acids. Trimming at V came to 6 bases and at J to 6 bases, leaving 8 bases not matched to a gene.

This clonotype has ten or more counts. V usage is TRBV29-1 and J usage is TRBJ2-7; a weak D match, TRBD1 (6 bases). Germline CDR1 SQVTM, CDR2 ANQGSEA. The CDR3 is 16 amino acids. The ends were cut back, 1 base at V and 0 bases at J, with 16 bases in the middle. The DNA for the CDR3 is TGCAGCGTTGAAGCCCCGGGACACTTTAGCTCCTACGAGCAGTACTTC. This codes for CSVEAPGHFSSYEQYF.

This clonotype has only a few counts. J is TRBJ2-3 and V is TRBV18; D is unclear. Germline CDR1 and CDR2: KGHSH and LQKENI. CDR3 length: 11 residues. Trimming cost V 3 bases and J 6 bases, with 4 bases left between them. The CDR3 spells CASSPSDTQYF. CDR3 DNA: TGTGCCAGCTCACCCTCTGATACGCAGTATTTT. The whole variable domain, remainder taken from reference TRBV18 and TRBJ2-3, is NAGVMQNPRHLVRRRGQEARLRCSPMKGHSHVYWYRQLPEEGLKFMVYLQKENIIDESGMPKERFSAEFPKEGPSILRIQQVVRGDSAAYFCASSPSDTQYFGPGTRLTVL.

As to this clonotype: This may be a read error, as it is one base from a much larger clone. This chain connects TRBV12-3 or TRBV12-4 to TRBJ1-6; D call uncertain. This CDR3 region has 15 residues. In DNA, the CDR3 is TGTACCAGCAGTTTGGGGAGTTCTGTTGGTTCACCCCTCCACTTT. Translating it yields CTSSLGSSVGSPLHF.

Many counts were recorded for this clonotype. This chain connects TRBV29-1 to TRBJ2-2, with 7 positions matching TRBD1. The V gene's germline CDR1 is SQVTM and CDR2 ANQGSEA. The V and J ends lost 3 bases and 4 bases, in that order; junction bases with no gene match: 2. This CDR3 comprises 13 residues. Here the CDR3 reads CSVEYRGTGELFF. The DNA for the CDR3 is TGCAGCGTTGAGTACAGGGGCACCGGGGAGCTGTTTTTT.